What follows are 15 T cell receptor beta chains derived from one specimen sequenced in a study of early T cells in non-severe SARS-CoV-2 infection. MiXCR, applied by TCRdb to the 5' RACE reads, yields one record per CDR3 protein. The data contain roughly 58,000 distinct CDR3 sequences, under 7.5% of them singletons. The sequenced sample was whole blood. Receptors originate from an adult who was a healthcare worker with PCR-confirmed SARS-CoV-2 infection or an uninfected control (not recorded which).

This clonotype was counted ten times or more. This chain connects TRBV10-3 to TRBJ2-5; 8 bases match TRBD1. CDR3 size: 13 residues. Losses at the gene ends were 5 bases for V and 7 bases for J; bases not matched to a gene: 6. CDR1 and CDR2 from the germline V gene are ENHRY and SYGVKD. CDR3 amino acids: CAISLTGEGTQYF. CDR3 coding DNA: TGTGCCATCAGTCTGACAGGGGAAGGGACCCAGTACTTC.

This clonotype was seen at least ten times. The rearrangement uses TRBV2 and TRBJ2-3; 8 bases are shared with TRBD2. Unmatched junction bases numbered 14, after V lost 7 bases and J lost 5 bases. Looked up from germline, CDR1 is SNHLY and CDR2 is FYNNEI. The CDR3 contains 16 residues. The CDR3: CASTPLTGGPRDTQYF. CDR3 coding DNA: TGTGCCAGCACTCCTCTGACGGGGGGGCCAAGAGATACGCAGTATTTT.

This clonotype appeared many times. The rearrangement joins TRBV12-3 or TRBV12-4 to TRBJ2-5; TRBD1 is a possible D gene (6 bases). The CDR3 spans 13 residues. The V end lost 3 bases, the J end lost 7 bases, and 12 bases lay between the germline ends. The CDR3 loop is CASSLQGLGTQYF. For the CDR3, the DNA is TGTGCCAGCAGTTTGCAGGGGCTGGGGACCCAGTACTTC.

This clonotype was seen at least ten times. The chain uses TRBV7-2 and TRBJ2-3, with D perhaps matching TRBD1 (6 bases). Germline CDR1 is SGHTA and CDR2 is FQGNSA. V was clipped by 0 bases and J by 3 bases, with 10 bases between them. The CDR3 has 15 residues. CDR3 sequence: CASSLATRGTDTQYF. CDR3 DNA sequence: TGTGCCAGCAGCTTAGCGACGAGGGGGACAGATACGCAGTATTTT. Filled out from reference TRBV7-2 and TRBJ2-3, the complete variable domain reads GAGVSQSPSNKVTEKGKDVELRCDPISGHTALYWYRQSLGQGLEFLIYFQGNSAPDKSGLPSDRFSAERTGGSVSTLTIQRTQQEDSAVYLCASSLATRGTDTQYFGPGTRLTVL.

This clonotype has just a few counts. The CDR3 bases are TGCGCCAGCAGCTTGGAGGGACAGAGATCCTACGAGCAGTACTTC. It encodes CASSLEGQRSYEQYF. The rearrangement links TRBV5-1 to TRBJ2-7; 7 bases line up with TRBD1. J was trimmed by 1 base and V by 0 bases; bases with no gene match: 4. The CDR3 consists of 15 residues. CDR1 is SGHRS and CDR2 is YFSETQ in the germline V gene.

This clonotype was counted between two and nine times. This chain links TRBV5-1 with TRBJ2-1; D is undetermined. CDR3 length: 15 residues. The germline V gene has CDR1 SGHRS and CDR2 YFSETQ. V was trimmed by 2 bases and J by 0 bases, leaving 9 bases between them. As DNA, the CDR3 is TGCGCCAGCAGCTTAGAAGGGAACTCCTACAATGAGCAGTTCTTC. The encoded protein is CASSLEGNSYNEQFF.

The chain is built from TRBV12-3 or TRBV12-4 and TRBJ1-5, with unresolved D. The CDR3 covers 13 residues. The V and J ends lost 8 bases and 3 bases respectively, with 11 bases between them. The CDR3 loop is CASARTYNQPQHF. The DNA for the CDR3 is TGTGCCAGCGCTAGGACGTACAATCAGCCCCAGCATTTT.

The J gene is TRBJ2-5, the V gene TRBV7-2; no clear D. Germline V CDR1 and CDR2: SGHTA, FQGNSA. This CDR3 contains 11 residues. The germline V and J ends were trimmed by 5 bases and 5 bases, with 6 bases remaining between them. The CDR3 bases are TGTGCCAGCAGCGCGAGGGAGACCCAGTACTTC. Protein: CASSARETQYF.

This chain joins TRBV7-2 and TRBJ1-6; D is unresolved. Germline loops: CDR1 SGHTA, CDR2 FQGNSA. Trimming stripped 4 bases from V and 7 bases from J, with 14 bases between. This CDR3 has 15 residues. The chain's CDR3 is CASSSTGPPNSPLHF. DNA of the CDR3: TGTGCCAGCAGCTCAACCGGGCCACCAAATTCACCCCTCCACTTT. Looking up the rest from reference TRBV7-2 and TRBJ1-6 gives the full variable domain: GAGVSQSPSNKVTEKGKDVELRCDPISGHTALYWYRQSLGQGLEFLIYFQGNSAPDKSGLPSDRFSAERTGGSVSTLTIQRTQQEDSAVYLCASSSTGPPNSPLHFGNGTRLTVT.

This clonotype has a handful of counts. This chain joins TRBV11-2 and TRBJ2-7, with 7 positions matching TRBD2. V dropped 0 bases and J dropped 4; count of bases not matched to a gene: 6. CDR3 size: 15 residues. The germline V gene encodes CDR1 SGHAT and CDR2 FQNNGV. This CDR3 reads CASSLDSPGGYEQYF. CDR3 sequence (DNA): TGTGCCAGCAGCTTAGATAGCCCCGGGGGGTACGAGCAGTACTTC.

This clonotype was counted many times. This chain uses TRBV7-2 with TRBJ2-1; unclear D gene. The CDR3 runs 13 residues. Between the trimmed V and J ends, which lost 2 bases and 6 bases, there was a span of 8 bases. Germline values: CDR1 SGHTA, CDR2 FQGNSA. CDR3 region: CASSLFGVNEQFF. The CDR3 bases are TGTGCCAGCAGCTTATTCGGTGTCAATGAGCAGTTCTTC.

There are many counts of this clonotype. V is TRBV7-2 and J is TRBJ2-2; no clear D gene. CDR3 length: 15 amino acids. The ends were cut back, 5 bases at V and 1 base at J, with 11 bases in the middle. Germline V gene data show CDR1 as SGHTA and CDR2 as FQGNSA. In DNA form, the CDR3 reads TGTGCCAGCAGCCCCGGTTTGTTGAACACCGGGGAGCTGTTTTTT. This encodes CASSPGLLNTGELFF.

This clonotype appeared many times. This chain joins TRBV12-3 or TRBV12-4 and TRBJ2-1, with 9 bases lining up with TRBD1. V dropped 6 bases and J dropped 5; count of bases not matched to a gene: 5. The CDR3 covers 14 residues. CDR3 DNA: TGTGCCAGCAGAAGGGACAGGGTGGACAATGAGCAGTTCTTC. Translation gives CASRRDRVDNEQFF.

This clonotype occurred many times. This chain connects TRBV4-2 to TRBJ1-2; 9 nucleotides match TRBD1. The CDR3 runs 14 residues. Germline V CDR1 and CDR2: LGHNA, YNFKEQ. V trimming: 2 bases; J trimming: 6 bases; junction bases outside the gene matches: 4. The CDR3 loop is CASSQPTGGNGYTF. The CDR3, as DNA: TGTGCCAGCAGCCAACCCACAGGGGGCAATGGCTACACCTTC.

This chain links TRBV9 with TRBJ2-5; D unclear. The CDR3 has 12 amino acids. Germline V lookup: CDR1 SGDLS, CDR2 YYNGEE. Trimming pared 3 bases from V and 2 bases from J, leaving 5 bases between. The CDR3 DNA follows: TGTGCCAGCAGCGCCAGGCAAGAGACCCAGTACTTC. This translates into CASSARQETQYF.